Below are 26 T cell receptor beta chains sequenced from a single sample in a study of CD4 T cells in relation to SARS-CoV-2 and coronaviruses. Some clones are missing from TCRdb's copy, which holds only in-frame ones; the method was immunoSEQ multiplex PCR. The repertoire consists of tens of thousands of clones, with around 78% occurring once and the leading ten covering approximately 13%. Antigen specificity for these receptors is unknown. CD4+ T cells from unexposed donors were obtained before the COVID-19 pandemic (2011-2018). After nine to ten days of culture, CD4+ T cells were isolated. Material: CD4+ T cells from PBMCs, cultured in vitro. The receptors here all came from a human donor in good health.

V is TRBV30 and J is TRBJ2-1; TRBD2 matches 13 bases. Trimming removed 6 bases from V and 9 bases from J; junction bases left unmatched: 5. CDR3 length: 13 amino acids. Looked up from germline, CDR1 is GTSNPN and CDR2 is SVGIG (reference sequence). As DNA, the CDR3 is TGTGCCTGCGGGACTAGCGGGGTGGTTGAGCAGTTCTTC. Translation gives CACGTSGVVEQFF.

The V and J genes are TRBV2 and TRBJ2-7; either TRBD1 or TRBD2 may fit D (5 bases each). V was pared by 6 bases and J by 6 bases, with 15 bases between. CDR1 SNHLY and CDR2 FYNNEI come from the germline V gene. This CDR3 region has 13 residues. The CDR3 loop is CASSFNSGSEQYF. The CDR3 coding sequence is TGTGCCAGCAGCTTTAACTCAGGGAGCGAGCAGTACTTC.

The chain couples TRBV5-4 to TRBJ2-1; TRBD2 aligns across 9 bases. With 0 bases clipped from V and 4 bases from J, the junction kept 2 bases outside the gene matches. This CDR3 has 15 amino acids. The germline CDR1 and CDR2 sequences are SGHNT and YYREEE (reference sequence). The CDR3 nucleotides read TGTGCCAGCAGCTTGGGGACTAGCGTGTACAATGAGCAGTTCTTC. This codes for CASSLGTSVYNEQFF.

The rearrangement uses TRBV18 and TRBJ1-2, with a weak D call TRBD1 (6 bases). Deletions cut 3 bases from V and 0 bases from J, with 11 bases between. Germline V gives CDR1 KGHSH, CDR2 LQKENI. This CDR3 spans 15 amino acids. The CDR3 loop reads CASSPDRRANYGYTF. CDR3 DNA sequence: TGTGCCAGCTCACCCGACAGGAGAGCTAACTATGGCTACACCTTC.

The chain combines TRBV5-6 with TRBJ2-7; D gene unclear. V dropped 5 bases and J dropped 0 bases, with 9 bases sitting between them. The CDR3 extends over 13 amino acids. Germline values: CDR1 SGHDT, CDR2 YYEEEE. CDR3 amino acids: CASRKWGSYEQYF. CDR3 bases: TGTGCCAGCAGGAAGTGGGGCTCCTACGAGCAGTACTTC.

The rearrangement uses TRBV19 and TRBJ2-5; D uncertain. Germline CDR1 is LNHDA and CDR2 is SQIVND (reference sequence). This CDR3 is 14 amino acids long. Trimming removed 3 bases from V and 5 bases from J, with 13 bases in between. The CDR3: CASSILAVGETQYF. The CDR3 DNA reads TGTGCCAGTAGTATTTTGGCGGTTGGGGAGACCCAGTACTTC.

The rearrangement joins TRBV28 to TRBJ1-1; the D gene is possibly TRBD1 (5 bases). V was trimmed by 2 bases and J by 3 bases, leaving 10 bases between them. The CDR3 spans 14 residues. Germline V gives CDR1 MDHEN, CDR2 SYDVKM. CDR3 coding DNA: TGTGCCAGCAGTTTACGGCAGGGCCACACTGAAGCTTTCTTT. This gives the protein CASSLRQGHTEAFF.

This chain connects TRBV28 to TRBJ2-7; possibly TRBD2 for D (6 bases). Germline V lookup: CDR1 MDHEN, CDR2 SYDVKM. V was clipped by 7 bases and J by 3 bases, with 13 bases between them. There are 13 residues in the CDR3. CDR3: CASNGGRSYEQYF. In nucleotides, the CDR3 is TGTGCCAGCAACGGGGGTAGGAGCTACGAGCAGTACTTC.

V gene TRBV5-1 combines with J gene TRBJ1-1; D perhaps matches TRBD1 (5 bases). Germline V gene lookup returns CDR1 SGHRS and CDR2 YFSETQ. The CDR3 runs to 14 residues. Trimming shortened V by 1 base and J by 3 bases, and 10 bases separated the two germline ends. CDR3 bases: TGCGCCAGCAGCTTGAGGGGCGAACACACTGAAGCTTTCTTT. Protein: CASSLRGEHTEAFF.

This rearrangement joins TRBV4-1 to TRBJ2-1; 7 positions agree with TRBD1. Germline V gene lookup returns CDR1 MGHRA and CDR2 YSYEKL. V lost 7 bases to trimming and J lost 3 bases; unmatched junction nucleotides: 12. The CDR3 consists of 16 residues. The CDR3 DNA sequence: TGCGCCAGCACCCACTCCGGGACAGAATTCTACAATGAGCAGTTCTTC. It specifies CASTHSGTEFYNEQFF.

The chain employs TRBV6-5 and TRBJ2-7; 7 nucleotides match TRBD1. V dropped 6 bases and J dropped 3; count of bases not matched to a gene: 8. This CDR3 is 14 amino acids long. The germline V gene has CDR1 MNHEY and CDR2 SVGAGI. CDR3 sequence (DNA): TGTGCCAGCAGCAGATACCGACAGGGCTACGAGCAGTACTTC. Its protein product is CASSRYRQGYEQYF.

The chain combines TRBV6-1 with TRBJ2-3, with TRBD1 matching 7 bases. The V segment lost 3 bases and the J segment 5 bases; nucleotides outside the gene matches: 11. The germline gives CDR1 MNHNS, CDR2 SASEGT. The CDR3 sequence is 16 residues long. Written as DNA, the CDR3 is TGTGCCAGCAGTGATGTTGCCAGGGGGATGGTAGATACGCAGTATTTT. It yields the protein CASSDVARGMVDTQYF.

This chain joins TRBV28 and TRBJ1-5; the D gene is possibly TRBD1 (5 bases). Trimming shortened V by 3 bases and J by 5 bases, and 11 bases separated the two germline ends. This CDR3 has 14 residues. CDR1 MDHEN and CDR2 SYDVKM come from the germline V gene. The CDR3 sequence is CASSFLREDQPQHF. CDR3 DNA: TGTGCCAGCAGTTTTCTCAGGGAAGATCAGCCCCAGCATTTT.

V usage is TRBV9 and J usage is TRBJ2-1; 10 bases line up with TRBD2. V trimming: 5 bases; J trimming: 8 bases; junction bases outside the gene matches: 13. The CDR3 runs 16 residues. CDR1 SGDLS and CDR2 YYNGEE come from the germline V gene. The CDR3 loop reads CASSRQLAGVLDEQFF. In nucleotides, the CDR3 is TGTGCCAGCAGTCGACAGCTAGCGGGAGTTTTGGATGAGCAGTTCTTC.

The genes are TRBV6-1 and TRBJ1-1; D gene ambiguous. The CDR3 is made up of 11 amino acids. With 2 bases removed from V and 6 bases from J, the gap between germline ends came to 4 bases. The germline V gene has CDR1 MNHNS and CDR2 SASEGT. CDR3 residues: CASSEYPEAFF. Written as DNA, the CDR3 is TGTGCCAGCAGTGAATACCCTGAAGCTTTCTTT.

The chain uses TRBV6-5 and TRBJ2-7, with TRBD1 identical over 10 bases. The CDR3 length is 15 residues. Trimming cost V 6 bases and J 5 bases; bases outside gene matches: 10. Germline assignment: CDR1 MNHEY and CDR2 SVGAGI. CDR3 protein: CASSARQGASDEQYF. Here the CDR3 DNA reads TGTGCCAGCAGCGCTCGACAGGGGGCGAGCGACGAGCAGTACTTC.

The rearrangement uses TRBV3-1 (or the pseudogene TRBV3-2) and TRBJ2-7; TRBD2 matches 9 bases. V gave up 0 bases and J gave up 3 bases; unmatched junction bases: 15. This CDR3 spans 19 amino acids. Looked up from germline, CDR1 is LGHDT and CDR2 is YNNKEL (reference sequence). In nucleotides, the CDR3 is TGTGCCAGCAGCCAAGATTCGAGCGGGAGGTTACTTAACTACTACGAGCAGTACTTC. As protein: CASSQDSSGRLLNYYEQYF.

V gene TRBV3-1 (or the pseudogene TRBV3-2) combines with J gene TRBJ2-1; D possibly corresponds to TRBD1 (6 bases). This CDR3 is 14 amino acids long. Trimming left V 1 base short and J 9 bases short, with 13 bases between. Germline V gene sequence: CDR1 LGHDT, CDR2 YNNKEL (reference sequence). CDR3 loop: CASSQVRGGSEQFF. The CDR3 bases are TGTGCCAGCAGCCAAGTTCGTGGGGGCAGTGAGCAGTTCTTC.

J is TRBJ2-3 and V is TRBV6-5; a possible D gene is TRBD1 (5 bases). The CDR3 runs to 13 residues. Germline CDR1 reads MNHEY; CDR2 reads SVGAGI. Trimming took off 10 bases at V and 2 bases at J, with 13 bases between the two ends. The CDR3 DNA sequence: TGTGCCACAAAACAGGAACACACAGATACGCAGTATTTT. Amino acid sequence: CATKQEHTDTQYF.

This clone turned up a few times. The gene calls are TRBV5-1 and TRBJ2-7, with TRBD1 matching 10 bases. Germline V gene lookup returns CDR1 SGHRS and CDR2 YFSETQ. The CDR3 is 15 amino acids. J gave up 5 bases and V 3 bases, and 8 bases lay outside the gene matches. The CDR3 protein is CASSSRTGGGNEQYF. CDR3 in DNA: TGCGCCAGCAGCTCCCGGACAGGGGGAGGAAACGAGCAGTACTTC. The full variable domain, in which reference TRBV5-1 and TRBJ2-7 provide the parts outside the CDR3, is KAGVTQTPRYLIKTRGQQVTLSCSPISGHRSVSWYQQTPGQGLQFLFEYFSETQRNKGNFPGRFSGRQFSNSRSEMNVSTLELGDSALYLCASSSRTGGGNEQYFGPGTRLTVT.

The CDR3 region is CASSQDLGGRTDTQYF. The CDR3, as DNA: TGTGCCAGCAGCCAAGATCTGGGGGGTCGCACAGATACGCAGTATTTT. The chain joins TRBV14 to TRBJ2-3; D possibly corresponds to TRBD2 (6 bases). The CDR3 has 16 amino acids. Germline V gene data show CDR1 as SGHDN and CDR2 as FVKESK. V gave up 0 bases and J gave up 1 base, with 11 bases separating them.

The CDR3 loop reads CASRMGQGAYNEQFF. The CDR3 bases are TGTGCCAGCAGGATGGGACAGGGGGCATACAATGAGCAGTTCTTC. V and J are TRBV7-2 and TRBJ2-1; 12 bases are a match to TRBD1. The CDR3 is 15 amino acids. The germline CDR1 and CDR2 sequences are SGHTA and FQGNSA. V trimming: 6 bases; J trimming: 4 bases; junction bases outside the gene matches: 4.

The chain links TRBV6-5 to TRBJ1-1; 9 bases are a match to TRBD1. Germline CDR1 MNHEY, CDR2 SVGAGI. The V gene end was trimmed by 7 bases and the J gene end by 10 bases; junction bases not matched to a gene: 10. The CDR3 runs 13 residues. The CDR3 DNA reads as TGTGCCAGCACCATTAACAGGGGGCGCGGAGCTTTCTTT. It is translated as CASTINRGRGAFF.

The chain is built from TRBV2 and TRBJ1-6; D is ambiguous. With 5 bases removed from V and 9 bases from J, the gap between germline ends came to 17 bases. This CDR3 spans 15 amino acids. Germline V lookup: CDR1 SNHLY, CDR2 FYNNEI. The CDR3 protein is CASSSIREGGSPLHF. CDR3 coding DNA: TGTGCCAGCAGTTCAATCCGGGAAGGCGGTTCACCCCTCCACTTT.

The chain has TRBV27 and TRBJ1-6; 10 positions match TRBD1. In germline, CDR1 is MNHEY, CDR2 SMNVEV (reference sequence). This CDR3 region has 15 residues. V lost 4 bases and J lost 7; bases outside the gene matches: 4. The CDR3 loop reads CASSWDRGGNSPLHF. CDR3 bases: TGTGCCAGCAGTTGGGACAGGGGAGGAAATTCACCCCTCCACTTT.

The chain employs TRBV11-2 and TRBJ1-1, with D uncertain. V was clipped by 1 base and J by 1 base, with 4 bases between them. The CDR3 loop spans 13 amino acids. The V gene's germline CDR1 is SGHAT and CDR2 FQNNGV. This CDR3 is CASSLVQNTEAFF. The CDR3 DNA follows: TGTGCCAGCAGCTTAGTTCAGAACACTGAAGCTTTCTTT.